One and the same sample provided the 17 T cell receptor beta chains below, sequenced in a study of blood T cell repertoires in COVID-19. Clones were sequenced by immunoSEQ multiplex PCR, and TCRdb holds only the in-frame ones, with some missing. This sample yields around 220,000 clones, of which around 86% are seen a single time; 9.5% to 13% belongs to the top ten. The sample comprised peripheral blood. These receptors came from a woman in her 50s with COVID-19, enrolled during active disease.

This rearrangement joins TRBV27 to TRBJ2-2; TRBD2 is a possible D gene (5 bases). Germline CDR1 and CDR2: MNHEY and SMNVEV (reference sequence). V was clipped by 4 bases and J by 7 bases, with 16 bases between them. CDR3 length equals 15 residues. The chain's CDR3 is CASSYQRTRGGELFF. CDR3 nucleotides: TGTGCCAGCAGTTACCAGCGGACCCGTGGCGGGGAGCTGTTTTTT.

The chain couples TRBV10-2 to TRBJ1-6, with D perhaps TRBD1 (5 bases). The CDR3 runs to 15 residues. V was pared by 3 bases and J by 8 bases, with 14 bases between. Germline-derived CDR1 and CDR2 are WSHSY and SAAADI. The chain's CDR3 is CASSETGRVDSPLHF. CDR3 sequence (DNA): TGCGCCAGCAGTGAAACAGGAAGAGTGGATTCACCCCTCCACTTT.

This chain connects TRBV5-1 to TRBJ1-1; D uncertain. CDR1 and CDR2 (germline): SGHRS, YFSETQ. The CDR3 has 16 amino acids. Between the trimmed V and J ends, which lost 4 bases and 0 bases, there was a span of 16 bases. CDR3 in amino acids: CASSPDLWRMNTEAFF. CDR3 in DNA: TGCGCCAGCAGCCCCGACCTTTGGCGGATGAACACTGAAGCTTTCTTT. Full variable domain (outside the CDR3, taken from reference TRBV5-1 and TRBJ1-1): KAGVTQTPRYLIKTRGQQVTLSCSPISGHRSVSWYQQTPGQGLQFLFEYFSETQRNKGNFPGRFSGRQFSNSRSEMNVSTLELGDSALYLCASSPDLWRMNTEAFFGQGTRLTVV.

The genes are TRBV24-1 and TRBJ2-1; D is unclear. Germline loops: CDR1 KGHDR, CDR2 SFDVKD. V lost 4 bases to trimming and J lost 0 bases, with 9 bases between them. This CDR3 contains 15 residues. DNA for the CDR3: TGTGCCACCAGTGAGTCTGGGCTCTCCTACAATGAGCAGTTCTTC. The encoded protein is CATSESGLSYNEQFF.

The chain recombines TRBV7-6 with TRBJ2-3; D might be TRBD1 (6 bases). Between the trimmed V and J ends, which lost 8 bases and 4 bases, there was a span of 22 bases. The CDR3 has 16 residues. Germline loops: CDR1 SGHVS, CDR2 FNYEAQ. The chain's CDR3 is CASQKDSRLFADTQYF. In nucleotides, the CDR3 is TGTGCCAGCCAAAAGGACAGTAGGTTATTTGCAGATACGCAGTATTTT.

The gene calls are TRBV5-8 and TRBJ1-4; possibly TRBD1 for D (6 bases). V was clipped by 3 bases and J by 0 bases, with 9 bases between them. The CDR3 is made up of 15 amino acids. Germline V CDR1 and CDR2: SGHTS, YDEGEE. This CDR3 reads CASSSGQTTNEKLFF. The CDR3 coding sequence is TGTGCCAGCAGCTCCGGACAGACAACTAATGAAAAACTGTTTTTT.

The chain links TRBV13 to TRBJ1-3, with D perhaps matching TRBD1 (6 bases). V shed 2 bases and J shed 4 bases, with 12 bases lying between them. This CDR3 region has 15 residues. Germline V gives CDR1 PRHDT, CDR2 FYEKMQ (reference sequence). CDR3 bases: TGTGCCAGCAGCTTAAGGGGGGGCTTGGGAAACACCATATATTTT. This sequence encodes CASSLRGGLGNTIYF.

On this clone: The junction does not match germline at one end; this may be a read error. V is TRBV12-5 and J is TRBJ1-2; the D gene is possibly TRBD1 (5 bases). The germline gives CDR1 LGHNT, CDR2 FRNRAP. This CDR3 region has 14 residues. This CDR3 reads CASGPGGAKYGYTF. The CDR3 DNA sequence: TGTGCTAGTGGTCCCGGGGGAGCTAAATATGGCTACACCTTC. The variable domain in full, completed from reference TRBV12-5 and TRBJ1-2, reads DARVTQTPRHKVTEMGQEVTMRCQPILGHNTVFWYRQTMMQGLELLAYFRNRAPLDDSGMPKDRFSAEMPDATLATLKIQPSEPRDSAVYFCASGPGGAKYGYTFGSGTRLTVV.

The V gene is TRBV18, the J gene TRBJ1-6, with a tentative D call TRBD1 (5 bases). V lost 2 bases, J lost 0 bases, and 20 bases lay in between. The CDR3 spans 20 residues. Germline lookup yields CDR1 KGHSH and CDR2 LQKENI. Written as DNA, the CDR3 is TGTGCCAGCTCACCAGGAGGAGCGGGGCCCACAACCTCCTATAATTCACCCCTCCACTTT. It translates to CASSPGGAGPTTSYNSPLHF.

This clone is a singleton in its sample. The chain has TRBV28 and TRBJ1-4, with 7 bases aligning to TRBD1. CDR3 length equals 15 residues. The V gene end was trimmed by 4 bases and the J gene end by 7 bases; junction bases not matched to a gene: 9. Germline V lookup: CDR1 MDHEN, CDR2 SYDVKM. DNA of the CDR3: TGTGCCAGCAGTTACCAAGGGGGCAGGGCTGAAAAACTGTTTTTT. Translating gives CASSYQGGRAEKLFF.

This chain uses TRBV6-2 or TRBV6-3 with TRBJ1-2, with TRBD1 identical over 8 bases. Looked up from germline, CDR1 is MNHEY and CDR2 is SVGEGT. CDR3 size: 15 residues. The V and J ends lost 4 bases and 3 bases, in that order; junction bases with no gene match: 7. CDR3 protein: CASSSGGTGHYGYTF. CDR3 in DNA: TGTGCCAGCAGTTCCGGGGGGACAGGACACTATGGCTACACCTTC.

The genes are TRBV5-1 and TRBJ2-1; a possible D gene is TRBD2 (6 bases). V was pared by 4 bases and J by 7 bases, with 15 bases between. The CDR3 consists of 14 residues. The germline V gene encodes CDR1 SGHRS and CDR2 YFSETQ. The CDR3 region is CASSPGLPGNEQFF. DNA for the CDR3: TGCGCCAGCAGCCCGGGACTCCCTGGGAATGAGCAGTTCTTC.

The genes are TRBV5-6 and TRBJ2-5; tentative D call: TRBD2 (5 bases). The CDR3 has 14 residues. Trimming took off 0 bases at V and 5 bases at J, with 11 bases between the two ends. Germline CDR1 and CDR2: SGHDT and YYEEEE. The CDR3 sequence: CASSLAGIGETQYF. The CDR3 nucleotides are TGTGCCAGCAGCTTGGCGGGGATTGGGGAGACCCAGTACTTC.

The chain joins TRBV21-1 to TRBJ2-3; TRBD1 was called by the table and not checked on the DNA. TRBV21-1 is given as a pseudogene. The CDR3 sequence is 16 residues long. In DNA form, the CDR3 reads TGTGCCGACTGGCCCCCCCGGGACAGGGATTCAGATACGCAGTATTTT. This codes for CADWPPRDRDSDTQYF.

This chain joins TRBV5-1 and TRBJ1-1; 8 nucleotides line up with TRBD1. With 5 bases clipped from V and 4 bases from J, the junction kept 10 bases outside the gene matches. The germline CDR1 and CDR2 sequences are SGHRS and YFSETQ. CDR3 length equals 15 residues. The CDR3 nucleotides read TGCGCCAGCAGACACGAGGACAGGGCGGTCACTGAAGCTTTCTTT. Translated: CASRHEDRAVTEAFF.

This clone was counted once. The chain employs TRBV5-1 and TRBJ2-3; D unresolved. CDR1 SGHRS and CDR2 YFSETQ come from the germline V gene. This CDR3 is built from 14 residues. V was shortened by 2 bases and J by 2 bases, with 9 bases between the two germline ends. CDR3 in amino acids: CASSFRLVTDTQYF. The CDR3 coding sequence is TGCGCCAGCAGCTTTAGGCTAGTCACAGATACGCAGTATTTT.

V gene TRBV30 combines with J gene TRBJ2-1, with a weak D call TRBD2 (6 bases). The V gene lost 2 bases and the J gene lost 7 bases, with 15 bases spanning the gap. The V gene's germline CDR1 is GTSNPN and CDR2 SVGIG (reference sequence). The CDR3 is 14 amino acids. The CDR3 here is CAWSLGRGKNEQFF. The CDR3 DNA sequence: TGTGCCTGGAGTTTGGGGCGGGGAAAGAATGAGCAGTTCTTC.